Following are 20 T cell receptor beta chains from one sample sequenced in a study of CD8+CD57+ T cells in acquired aplastic anemia. The use of genomic DNA as template underpinned the TCR beta VDJ and CDR3 profiling. From the reads, TCRdb called clonotypes with MiXCR, one entry per CDR3 protein. The data show some 200,000 distinct CDR3 sequences, over 60% seen once. Sequences were obtained from sorted CD4+, CD8+, or CD8+CD57+ T cells (not recorded which) from PBMCs. Receptors were obtained from a human donor in good health.

This clonotype occurred many times. The junction departs from germline at one end; a sequencing error may be responsible. V gene TRBV9 combines with J gene TRBJ2-2; D gene unclear. Germline V gene sequence: CDR1 SGDLS, CDR2 YYNGEE. The CDR3 totals 16 residues. The DNA for the CDR3 is TGTGCCGGCAGCGTATATGGCGATGTCATCACCGGGGAGCTGTTTTTT. Residues: CAGSVYGDVITGELFF. Using reference TRBV9 and TRBJ2-2 for the parts outside the CDR3, the full variable domain is DSGVTQTPKHLITATGQRVTLRCSPRSGDLSVYWYQQSLDQGLQFLIQYYNGEERAKGNILERFSAQQFPDLHSELNLSSLELGDSALYFCAGSVYGDVITGELFFGEGSRLTVL.

The chain is built from TRBV5-4 and TRBJ1-1; D might be TRBD1 (5 bases). The CDR3 contains 14 residues. Germline V gene lookup returns CDR1 SGHNT and CDR2 YYREEE (reference sequence). V was shortened by 0 bases and J by 1 base, with 7 bases between the two germline ends. The CDR3 DNA follows: TGTGCCAGCAGCTTGGACAGGTGGAACACTGAAGCTTTCTTT. It specifies CASSLDRWNTEAFF.

The rearrangement uses TRBV18 and TRBJ2-1, with a weak D call TRBD2 (5 bases). The CDR3 totals 15 residues. CDR1 KGHSH and CDR2 LQKENI come from the germline V gene. Trimming pared 4 bases from V and 7 bases from J, leaving 17 bases between. In DNA, the CDR3 is TGTGCCAGCTCACTTGCTGGGCGGGTGAGGAATGAGCAGTTCTTC. It encodes CASSLAGRVRNEQFF. Complete variable domain (other parts from reference TRBV18 and TRBJ2-1): NAGVMQNPRHLVRRRGQEARLRCSPMKGHSHVYWYRQLPEEGLKFMVYLQKENIIDESGMPKERFSAEFPKEGPSILRIQQVVRGDSAAYFCASSLAGRVRNEQFFGPGTRLTVL.

The chain is built from TRBV7-6 and TRBJ2-5, with 9 bases fitting TRBD1. The CDR3 spans 12 residues. Germline CDR1 SGHVS, CDR2 FNYEAQ. The V and J ends lost 7 bases and 10 bases, in that order; junction bases with no gene match: 7. The CDR3 sequence is CASTPSTGGQYF. The CDR3 DNA follows: TGTGCCAGCACCCCGTCGACAGGGGGCCAGTACTTC.

This chain joins TRBV10-1 and TRBJ2-3; TRBD2 matches 12 bases. The CDR3 sequence is 16 residues long. CDR1 is WNHNN and CDR2 is SYGVQD in the germline V gene (reference sequence). J was trimmed by 2 bases and V by 6 bases; bases with no gene match: 6. The CDR3 DNA reads TGCGCCAGCAGCGGACTAGCGGGATTGGTCACAGATACGCAGTATTTT. Translating it yields CASSGLAGLVTDTQYF.

This clonotype occurred many times. This chain uses TRBV11-2 with TRBJ2-1; the D call may be TRBD1 or TRBD2 (5 bases each). The CDR3 length is 14 residues. Trimming removed 6 bases at V and 4 bases at J, with 13 bases between. Germline V lookup: CDR1 SGHAT, CDR2 FQNNGV. For the CDR3, the DNA is TGTGCCAGCAGTACCGGGACGGGATACAATGAGCAGTTCTTC. It yields the protein CASSTGTGYNEQFF.

This clonotype was counted a few times. The chain has TRBV19 and TRBJ1-6; 7 bases are shared with TRBD1. The germline V gene has CDR1 LNHDA and CDR2 SQIVND (reference sequence). V trimming: 3 bases; J trimming: 8 bases; junction bases outside the gene matches: 10. CDR3 size: 16 residues. CDR3 sequence (DNA): TGTGCCAGTAGTATGAAACGGGGGACAGTCCATTCACCCCTCCACTTT. Its translation: CASSMKRGTVHSPLHF. Variable domain in full (rest from reference TRBV19 and TRBJ1-6): DGGITQSPKYLFRKEGQNVTLSCEQNLNHDAMYWYRQDPGQGLRLIYYSQIVNDFQKGDIAEGYSVSREKKESFPLTVTSAQKNPTAFYLCASSMKRGTVHSPLHFGNGTRLTVT.

The chain combines TRBV24-1 with TRBJ1-1; perhaps TRBD1 as D (6 bases). The CDR3 is made up of 15 amino acids. Trimming removed 2 bases at V and 1 base at J, with 10 bases between. Germline CDR1 is KGHDR and CDR2 is SFDVKD. The CDR3 nucleotides read TGTGCCACCAGTGATTCGGTGACAGGGAACACTGAAGCTTTCTTT. Residues: CATSDSVTGNTEAFF.

The chain couples TRBV7-2 to TRBJ2-7; D gene uncertain. CDR3 length: 14 amino acids. From germline, CDR1 is SGHTA and CDR2 FQGNSA. Trimming left V 6 bases short and J 2 bases short, with 14 bases between. CDR3 in DNA: TGTGCCAGCAGTTTCGTACGATACCCCTACGAGCAGTACTTC. Translation gives CASSFVRYPYEQYF.

This chain joins TRBV24-1 and TRBJ1-5; 10 positions match TRBD1. CDR1 and CDR2 from the germline V gene are KGHDR and SFDVKD. The CDR3 consists of 16 residues. The V gene end was trimmed by 6 bases and the J gene end by 5 bases; junction bases not matched to a gene: 9. CDR3 in amino acids: CATSPSGTGDDQPQHF. CDR3 coding DNA: TGTGCCACCAGTCCCTCCGGGACAGGGGATGATCAGCCCCAGCATTTT.

This chain connects TRBV24-1 to TRBJ2-1; 8 nucleotides align to TRBD1. Germline V gives CDR1 KGHDR, CDR2 SFDVKD. The CDR3 spans 16 residues. V gave up 4 bases and J gave up 8 bases; unmatched junction bases: 12. The CDR3 is CATSDPTGVNVDEQFF. For the CDR3, the DNA is TGTGCCACCAGTGACCCGACAGGGGTAAACGTGGATGAGCAGTTCTTC.

The gene calls are TRBV7-2 and TRBJ1-1, with a weak D call TRBD1 (6 bases). Germline loops: CDR1 SGHTA, CDR2 FQGNSA. V lost 5 bases and J 8 bases, leaving 18 bases between the germline ends. The CDR3 is 14 amino acids. The CDR3 region has the DNA TGTGCCAGCAGCCCAGGCCCCTACAGGGTCGAAGCTTTCTTT. As protein: CASSPGPYRVEAFF.

The chain carries TRBV7-6 and TRBJ1-5; the match to TRBD1 covers 9 bases. The germline gives CDR1 SGHVS, CDR2 FNYEAQ. V gave up 5 bases and J gave up 6 bases; unmatched junction bases: 8. This CDR3 has 15 residues. CDR3: CASSLGQGRSQPQHF. CDR3 coding DNA: TGTGCCAGCAGCCTAGGACAGGGGCGTAGTCAGCCCCAGCATTTT.

This clonotype has a count of ten or more. The chain employs TRBV19 and TRBJ1-5; no firm D call. Trimming stripped 8 bases from V and 1 base from J, with 18 bases between. Germline CDR1 is LNHDA and CDR2 is SQIVND (reference sequence). The CDR3 is 16 residues long. CDR3 DNA: TGTGCCAGTTCTCCGTCGTGGGGATCCAGCAATCAGCCCCAGCATTTT. It specifies CASSPSWGSSNQPQHF.

The V gene is TRBV24-1, the J gene TRBJ2-3, with D perhaps TRBD2 (6 bases). The V end lost 4 bases, the J end lost 0 bases, and 10 bases lay between the germline ends. Germline V CDR1 and CDR2: KGHDR, SFDVKD. CDR3 length: 15 residues. The CDR3 region is CATSETAGSTDTQYF. CDR3 nucleotides: TGTGCCACCAGTGAGACAGCGGGCAGCACAGATACGCAGTATTTT.

This clonotype was picked up many times. The chain is built from TRBV9 and TRBJ2-1; 9 bases are shared with TRBD2. The germline V gene has CDR1 SGDLS and CDR2 YYNGEE. After removal of 4 bases from V and 6 bases from J, the junction contained 11 bases not matched to a gene. The CDR3 length is 16 residues. The CDR3 region is CASSPSGLARLNEQFF. DNA for the CDR3: TGTGCCAGCAGCCCTTCCGGACTAGCGCGCCTCAATGAGCAGTTCTTC.

This clonotype was picked up many times. The rearrangement uses TRBV19 and TRBJ1-5; D not certain. The CDR3 length is 10 residues. Germline loops: CDR1 LNHDA, CDR2 SQIVND (reference sequence). With 4 bases removed from V and 6 bases from J, the gap between germline ends came to 1 base. CDR3 sequence (DNA): TGTGCCAGTAGTAGTCAGCCCCAGCATTTT. It specifies CASSSQPQHF. Using reference TRBV19 and TRBJ1-5 for the parts outside the CDR3, the full variable domain is DGGITQSPKYLFRKEGQNVTLSCEQNLNHDAMYWYRQDPGQGLRLIYYSQIVNDFQKGDIAEGYSVSREKKESFPLTVTSAQKNPTAFYLCASSSQPQHFGDGTRLSIL.

The chain recombines TRBV10-2 with TRBJ1-1, with 7 bases identical to TRBD1. Germline values: CDR1 WSHSY, CDR2 SAAADI. The CDR3 consists of 16 residues. The ends lost 4 bases at V and 6 bases at J; junction bases unmatched: 14. CDR3 region: CASSAWTGLGTAEAFF. The CDR3 coding sequence is TGCGCCAGCAGTGCCTGGACAGGCTTAGGTACCGCTGAAGCTTTCTTT.

There are many counts of this clonotype. This chain uses TRBV29-1 with TRBJ2-1; 7 positions agree with TRBD2. V shed 7 bases and J 5 bases; nucleotides not matched to a gene: 8. Germline lookup yields CDR1 SQVTM and CDR2 ANQGSEA. The CDR3 covers 13 residues. The CDR3, as DNA: TGCAGCGAGAAGGCTAGCGGTAACAATGAGCAGTTCTTC. It codes for CSEKASGNNEQFF.

Only one count was recorded for this clonotype. The V call is TRBV29-1, the J call TRBJ2-7, with D possibly matching TRBD2 (5 bases). V was pared by 6 bases and J by 2 bases, with 14 bases between. This CDR3 is 13 amino acids long. Germline CDR1 SQVTM, CDR2 ANQGSEA. The CDR3 protein is CSVIDLGAYEQYF. CDR3 bases: TGCAGCGTAATCGACCTCGGGGCCTACGAGCAGTACTTC.